A selection of T cell receptor beta chains follows, all from one sample in a study of cytomegalovirus exposure and HLA in healthy donors. Sequencing used immunoSEQ multiplex PCR; TCRdb keeps in-frame clones, though not all of them. Of some 110,000 clones detected, 60% to 85% appear once; the ten largest clones hold around 5%. Specimen: PBMCs. These receptors originate from a woman between 18 and 29 years old in good health and CMV-seropositive. The conserved cysteine and the conserved F or W are not part of the CDR3 here. Each record gives: V gene, J gene, CDR3 protein.

>TRBV6-6|TRBJ1-6
ASNPIQGNNSPLH
>TRBV19|TRBJ2-5
ASRTSGSTGETQY
>TRBV28|TRBJ2-6
ASTRQGMGSGANVLT
>TRBV5-5|TRBJ2-7
ASSLLPSGSYEQY
>TRBV13|TRBJ2-7
ASSSGTENPYEQY
>TRBV7-3|TRBJ1-2
ASSSGQGRGYT
>TRBV30|TRBJ2-1
AGSGYNEQF
>TRBV6-5|TRBJ1-1
ASSYSTSNTEAF
>TRBV5-4|TRBJ2-7
ASSGVAGGSYEQY
>TRBV5-4|TRBJ2-1
ASSWVGGRYNEQF
>TRBV7-9|TRBJ2-6
ASTLTGQGMAGANVLT
>TRBV6-5|TRBJ2-7
ASSYSAGRYEQY
>TRBV12-5|TRBJ1-1
ASGWGTGPNTEAF
>TRBV7-8|TRBJ1-2
ASSLGGGTGGVSGYT
>TRBV7-9|TRBJ1-1
ASSLGGLDEAF
>TRBV9|TRBJ2-1
ASSANNEQF
>TRBV14|TRBJ1-1
ASSPRTGGKAF
>TRBV25-1|TRBJ2-5
ASSGQPRQETQY
>TRBV10-3|TRBJ2-7
AISEMSSGDYEQY
>TRBV6-5|TRBJ2-1
ASSPGNSYNEQF
>TRBV5-5|TRBJ1-1
ASSLAEVNTEAF
>TRBV19|TRBJ2-1
ASRTSGTWYNEQF
>TRBV25-1|TRBJ2-5
ASSDPYRVGETQY
>TRBV11-2|TRBJ2-1
ASSSGSGSSYNEQF
>TRBV2|TRBJ2-2
ASSGAQRGSGELF
>TRBV7-2|TRBJ1-2
ASSWDRGRSGYT
>TRBV7-2|TRBJ1-1
ASSYRQGRMNTEAF
>TRBV7-3|TRBJ2-3
ASSRSSGLTDTQY
>TRBV7-6|TRBJ2-3
ASSPLAGVIDTQY
>TRBV19|TRBJ2-7
ASSTALAGGLYEQY
>TRBV4-1|TRBJ1-5
ASSQEQGAVYQPQH
>TRBV7-2|TRBJ1-5
ASSLGQGAYQPQH
>TRBV2|TRBJ2-7
ASPGTGAEQY
>TRBV5-1|TRBJ1-3
ASSGTGHGGNTIY
>TRBV5-1|TRBJ2-1
ASSPDRNYNEQF
>TRBV27|TRBJ2-7
ASSSAPPGQAVSYEQY
>TRBV9|TRBJ2-1
ASRQRGTSDDNEQF
>TRBV20-1|TRBJ1-1
SARTANEAF
>TRBV6-5|TRBJ2-1
ASRHGTSYYNEQF
>TRBV2|TRBJ1-5
ASSLTGDFQPQH
>TRBV13|TRBJ2-7
ASSTNRDREIYEQY
>TRBV6-5|TRBJ1-1
ASSYDQGAKAF
>TRBV4-2|TRBJ2-7
ASSQEMGGNEQY
>TRBV19|TRBJ1-5
ASSSAGGRQPQH
>TRBV5-1|TRBJ1-2
ASSLGGRGRDGYT
>TRBV28|TRBJ2-1
ASSLSGRYNEQF
>TRBV5-1|TRBJ1-5
ASSLVSGDRQPQH
>TRBV15|TRBJ2-6
ATSRALTGSGANVLT
>TRBV5-1|TRBJ2-7
ASSLGLADSSEQY
>TRBV5-1|TRBJ2-5
ASSLQETQY
>TRBV28|TRBJ2-3
ASSHTGVVDTQY
>TRBV6-1|TRBJ2-7
ASSGMGYLAGGGEQY
>TRBV19|TRBJ2-1
ASSIAAQGQLGEQF
>TRBV27|TRBJ1-1
ASRLGVEAF
>TRBV7-3|TRBJ1-5
ASSKQGWGNQPQH
>TRBV7-9|TRBJ2-5
ASSFGGSNTQY
>TRBV4-2|TRBJ2-7
ASSQSNSYEQY